The 5 T cell receptor beta chains listed next were all sequenced from one sample in a study of T cells in Graves' hyperthyroidism and ophthalmopathy. Amplified TCR beta CDR3 regions came from RNA transcripts. A first-round RT-PCR of the TCR CDR3 used the HTBI primer set. Using its own MiXCR run on the multiplex PCR reads, TCRdb lists one record per CDR3 protein. The sample consists of over 250,000 distinct CDR3 sequences, less than 30% of them appearing once. The sequenced sample consisted of blood. These receptors were collected from a man aged 35-49 years with Graves' hyperthyroidism that later progressed to Graves' ophthalmopathy.

This clonotype was seen repeatedly, ten times or more. This sequence joins TRBV20-1 and TRBJ2-7; 9 nucleotides align to TRBD2. CDR1 is DFQATT, CDR2 SNEGSKA, per germline (reference sequence). Losses at the gene ends were 3 bases for V and 4 bases for J; bases not matched to a gene: 10. The CDR3 extends over 15 amino acids. CDR3 protein: CSASRLAGQTYEQYF. The CDR3 region has the DNA TGCAGTGCTAGTCGGCTAGCGGGGCAGACGTACGAGCAGTACTTC.

This clonotype was recorded at least ten times. V and J are TRBV18 and TRBJ2-7; the D is unclear. The CDR3 length is 13 residues. Trimming stripped 2 bases from V and 4 bases from J, with 9 bases between. Germline V gene data show CDR1 as KGHSH and CDR2 as LQKENI. CDR3 DNA sequence: TGTGCCAGCTCACCAAGGGTGGAGTACGAGCAGTACTTC. It codes for CASSPRVEYEQYF.

The V call is TRBV11-2, the J call TRBJ2-5, with D possibly matching TRBD2 (5 bases). The germline V and J ends were trimmed by 0 bases and 14 bases, with 16 bases remaining between them. This CDR3 has 13 residues. Germline lookup yields CDR1 SGHAT and CDR2 FQNNGV. CDR3 nucleotide sequence: TGTGCCAGCAGCTTAGATTGGACGGGATTATGTTACTTC. Protein: CASSLDWTGLCYF.

This clonotype was detected ten times or more. The rearrangement links TRBV29-1 to TRBJ1-1; a weak D match, TRBD1 (6 bases). The germline gives CDR1 SQVTM, CDR2 ANQGSEA. There are 12 residues in the CDR3. V gave up 2 bases and J gave up 12 bases, with 16 bases separating them. The CDR3 loop is CSVESGGGPSFF. CDR3 DNA: TGCAGCGTTGAATCCGGGGGGGGGCCTTCTTTCTTT.

This clonotype was observed at least ten times. The chain employs TRBV12-3 or TRBV12-4 and TRBJ1-5; 8 positions match TRBD1. The J segment lost 4 bases and the V segment lost 5 bases, leaving 7 bases of the junction unmatched. The CDR3 loop spans 15 amino acids. This CDR3 reads CASSPRDRPNQPQHF. The CDR3 coding sequence is TGTGCCAGCAGTCCCCGGGACAGGCCAAATCAGCCCCAGCATTTT.